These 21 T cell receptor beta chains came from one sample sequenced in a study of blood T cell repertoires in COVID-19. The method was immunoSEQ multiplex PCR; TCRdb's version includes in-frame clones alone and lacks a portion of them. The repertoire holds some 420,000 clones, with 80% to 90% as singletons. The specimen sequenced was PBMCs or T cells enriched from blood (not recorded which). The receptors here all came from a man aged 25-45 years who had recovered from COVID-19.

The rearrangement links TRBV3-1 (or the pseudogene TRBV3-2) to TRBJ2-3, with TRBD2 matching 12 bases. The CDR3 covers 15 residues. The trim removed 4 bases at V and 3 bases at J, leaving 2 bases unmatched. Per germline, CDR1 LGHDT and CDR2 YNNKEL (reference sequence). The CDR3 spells CASSPTSGRTDTQYF. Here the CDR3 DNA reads TGTGCCAGCAGCCCGACTAGCGGGAGAACAGATACGCAGTATTTT.

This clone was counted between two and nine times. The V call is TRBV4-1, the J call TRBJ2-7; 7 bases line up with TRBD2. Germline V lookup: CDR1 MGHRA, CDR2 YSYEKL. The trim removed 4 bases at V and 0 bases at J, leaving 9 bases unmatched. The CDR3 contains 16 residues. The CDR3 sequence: CASSPDLAGPSYEQYF. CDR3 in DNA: TGCGCCAGCAGCCCCGATTTAGCGGGTCCCTCCTACGAGCAGTACTTC.

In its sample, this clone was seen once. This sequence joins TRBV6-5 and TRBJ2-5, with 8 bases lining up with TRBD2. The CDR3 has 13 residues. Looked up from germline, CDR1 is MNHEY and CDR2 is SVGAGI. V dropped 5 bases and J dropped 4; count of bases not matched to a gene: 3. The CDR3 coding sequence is TGTGCCAGCAGTAACCTAGCGGGAGAGACCCAGTACTTC. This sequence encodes CASSNLAGETQYF.

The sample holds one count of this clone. The CDR3: CASSAGQGNQPQHF. The CDR3 DNA follows: TGTGCCAGTAGCGCGGGACAGGGTAATCAGCCCCAGCATTTT. The chain couples TRBV19 to TRBJ1-5; 9 bases align to TRBD1. Germline V CDR1 and CDR2: LNHDA, SQIVND (reference sequence). V gave up 6 bases and J gave up 4 bases; unmatched junction bases: 4. The CDR3 contains 14 residues.

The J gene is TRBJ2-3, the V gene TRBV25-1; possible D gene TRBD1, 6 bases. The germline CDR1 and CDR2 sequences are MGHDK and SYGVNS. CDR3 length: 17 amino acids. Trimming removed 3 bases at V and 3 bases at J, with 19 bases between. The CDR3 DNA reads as TGTGCCAGCAGTGAGGATTGGGTGGGGGCTCGGACAGATACGCAGTATTTT. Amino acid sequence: CASSEDWVGARTDTQYF.

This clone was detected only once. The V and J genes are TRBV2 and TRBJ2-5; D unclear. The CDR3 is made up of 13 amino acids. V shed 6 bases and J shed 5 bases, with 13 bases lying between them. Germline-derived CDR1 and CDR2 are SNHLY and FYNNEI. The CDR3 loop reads CASSAVPTETQYF. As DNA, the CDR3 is TGTGCCAGCAGCGCAGTGCCCACCGAGACCCAGTACTTC.

The CDR3 region has the DNA TGTGCCAGCAGTTCCGCCCTGGGGGGTAGCAATCAGCCCCAGCATTTT. It encodes CASSSALGGSNQPQHF. The chain combines TRBV28 with TRBJ1-5; possibly TRBD1 for D (5 bases). The CDR3 has 16 residues. The germline V gene has CDR1 MDHEN and CDR2 SYDVKM. V gave up 4 bases and J gave up 0 bases, with 13 bases separating them.

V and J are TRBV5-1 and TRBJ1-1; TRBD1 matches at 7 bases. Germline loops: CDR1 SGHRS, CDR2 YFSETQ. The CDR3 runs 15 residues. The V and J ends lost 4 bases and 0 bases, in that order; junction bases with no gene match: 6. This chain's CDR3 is CASSALQGLNTEAFF. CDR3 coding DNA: TGCGCCAGCAGCGCCTTACAGGGGTTGAACACTGAAGCTTTCTTT.

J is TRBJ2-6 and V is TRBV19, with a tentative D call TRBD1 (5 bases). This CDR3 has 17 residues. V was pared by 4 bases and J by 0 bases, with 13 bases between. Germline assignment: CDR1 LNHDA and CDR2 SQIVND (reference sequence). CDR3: CASSTTDLISGANVLTF. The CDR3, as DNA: TGTGCCAGTAGTACGACAGACTTAATCTCTGGGGCCAACGTCCTGACTTTC.

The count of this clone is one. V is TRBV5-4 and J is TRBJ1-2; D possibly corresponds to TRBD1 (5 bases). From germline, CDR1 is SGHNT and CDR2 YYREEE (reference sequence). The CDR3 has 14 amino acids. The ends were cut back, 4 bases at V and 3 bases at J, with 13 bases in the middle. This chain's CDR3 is CASSPGLQDYGYTF. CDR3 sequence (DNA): TGTGCCAGCAGCCCGGGACTCCAAGACTATGGCTACACCTTC.

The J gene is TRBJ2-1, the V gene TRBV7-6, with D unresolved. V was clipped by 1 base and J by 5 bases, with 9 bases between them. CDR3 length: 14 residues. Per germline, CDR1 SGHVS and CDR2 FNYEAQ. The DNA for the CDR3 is TGTGCCAGCAGCTTAGGAGACATTAACAATGAGCAGTTCTTC. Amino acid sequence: CASSLGDINNEQFF.

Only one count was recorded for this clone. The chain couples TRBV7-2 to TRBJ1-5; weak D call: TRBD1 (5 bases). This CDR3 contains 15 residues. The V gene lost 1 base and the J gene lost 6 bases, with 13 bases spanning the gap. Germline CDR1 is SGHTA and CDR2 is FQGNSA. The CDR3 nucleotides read TGTGCCAGCAGCTTAGAAGGGAGGGGCGGTCAGCCCCAGCATTTT. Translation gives CASSLEGRGGQPQHF.

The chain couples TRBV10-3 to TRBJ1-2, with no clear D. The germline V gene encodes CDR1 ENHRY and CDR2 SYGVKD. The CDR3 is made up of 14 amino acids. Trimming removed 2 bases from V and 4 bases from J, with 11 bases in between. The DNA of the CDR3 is TGTGCCATCAGTGAGACGGAGGGCGTCTATGGCTACACCTTC. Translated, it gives CAISETEGVYGYTF.

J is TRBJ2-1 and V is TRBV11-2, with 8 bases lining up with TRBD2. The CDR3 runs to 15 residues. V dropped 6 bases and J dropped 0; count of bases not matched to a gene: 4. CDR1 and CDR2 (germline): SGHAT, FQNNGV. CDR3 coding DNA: TGTGCCAGCAGGGGAAGCGGGAGCTCCTACAATGAGCAGTTCTTC. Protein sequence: CASRGSGSSYNEQFF.

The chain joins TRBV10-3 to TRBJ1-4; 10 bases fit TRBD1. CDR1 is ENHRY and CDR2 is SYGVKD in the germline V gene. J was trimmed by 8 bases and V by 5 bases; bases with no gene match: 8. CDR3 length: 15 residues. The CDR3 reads CAISNPGQGQEKLFF. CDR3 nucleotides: TGTGCCATCAGTAACCCGGGACAGGGGCAGGAAAAACTGTTTTTT.

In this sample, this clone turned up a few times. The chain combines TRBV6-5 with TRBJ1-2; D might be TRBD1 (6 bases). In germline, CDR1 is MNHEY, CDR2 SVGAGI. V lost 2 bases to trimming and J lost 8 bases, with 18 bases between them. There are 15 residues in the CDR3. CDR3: CASSYDLTGMGGYTF. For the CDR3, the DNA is TGTGCCAGCAGTTACGACCTGACAGGAATGGGGGGCTACACCTTC.

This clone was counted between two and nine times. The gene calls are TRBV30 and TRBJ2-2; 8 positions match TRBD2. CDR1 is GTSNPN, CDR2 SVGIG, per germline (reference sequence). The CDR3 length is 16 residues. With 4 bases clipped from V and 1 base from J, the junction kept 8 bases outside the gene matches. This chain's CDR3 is CAWTPRGLVNTGELFF. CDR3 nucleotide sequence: TGTGCCTGGACCCCCCGGGGACTAGTGAACACCGGGGAGCTGTTTTTT.

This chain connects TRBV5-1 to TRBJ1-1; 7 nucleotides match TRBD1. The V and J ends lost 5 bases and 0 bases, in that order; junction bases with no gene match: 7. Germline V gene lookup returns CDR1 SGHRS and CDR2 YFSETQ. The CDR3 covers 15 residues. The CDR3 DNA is TGCGCCAGCAGTCGGGACAGTTTCATGAACACTGAAGCTTTCTTT. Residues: CASSRDSFMNTEAFF.

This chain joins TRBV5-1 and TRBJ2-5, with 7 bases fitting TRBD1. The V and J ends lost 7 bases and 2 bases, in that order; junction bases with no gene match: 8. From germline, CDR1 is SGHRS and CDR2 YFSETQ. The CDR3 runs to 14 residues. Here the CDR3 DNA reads TGCGCCAGCCAACGGGACAGACCTCAAGAGACCCAGTACTTC. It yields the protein CASQRDRPQETQYF.

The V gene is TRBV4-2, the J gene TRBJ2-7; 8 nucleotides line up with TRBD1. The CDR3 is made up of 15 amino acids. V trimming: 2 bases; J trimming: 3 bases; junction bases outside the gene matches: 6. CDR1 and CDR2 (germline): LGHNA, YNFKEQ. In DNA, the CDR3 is TGTGCCAGCAGCCAACCGACAGGGGCTGGCTACGAGCAGTACTTC. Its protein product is CASSQPTGAGYEQYF.

CDR3: CAWSVPLRRTGQGAKTQYF. Here the CDR3 DNA reads TGTGCCTGGAGTGTACCCCTCCGGCGAACGGGACAGGGGGCTAAGACCCAGTACTTC. J is TRBJ2-5 and V is TRBV30; 12 bases fit TRBD1. This CDR3 has 19 residues. Germline values: CDR1 GTSNPN, CDR2 SVGIG (reference sequence). Trimming took 0 bases from V and 6 from J; bases not matched to a gene: 17.